At least ten counts were recorded for the clone carrying this T cell receptor beta chain. Antigen: not known. Each TCR cDNA molecule bore a unique molecular identifier. Using its own MiXCR run on the 5' RACE reads, TCRdb lists one record per CDR3 protein. The table records approximately 49,000 distinct CDR3 sequences, less than 6% of them present only once. The sample belongs to a study of spatial heterogeneity in lung cancer. Documented time point: sample taken at primary tumor resection. Whole RNA came from tumor, nontumor lung or frozen PBMC and was sequenced without being sorted. Study-level results: In blood, ubiquitous expanded tumor TCRs appeared more at resection than follow-up.

CDR3 length: 15 amino acids. The germline gives CDR1 SGHTA, CDR2 FQGNSA. Trimming took 8 bases from V and 5 from J, leaving 18 bases between them. The receptor comes from a male donor with early-stage non-small cell lung cancer. The J gene is TRBJ1-4, the V gene TRBV7-2, with D possibly being TRBD1 (6 bases). Sample: PBMCs, taken at surgery. The CDR3 bases are TGTGCCAGCGGCCGGGGGGGGCAAGGAAATGAAAAACTGTTTTTT. Encoded protein: CASGRGGQGNEKLFF.